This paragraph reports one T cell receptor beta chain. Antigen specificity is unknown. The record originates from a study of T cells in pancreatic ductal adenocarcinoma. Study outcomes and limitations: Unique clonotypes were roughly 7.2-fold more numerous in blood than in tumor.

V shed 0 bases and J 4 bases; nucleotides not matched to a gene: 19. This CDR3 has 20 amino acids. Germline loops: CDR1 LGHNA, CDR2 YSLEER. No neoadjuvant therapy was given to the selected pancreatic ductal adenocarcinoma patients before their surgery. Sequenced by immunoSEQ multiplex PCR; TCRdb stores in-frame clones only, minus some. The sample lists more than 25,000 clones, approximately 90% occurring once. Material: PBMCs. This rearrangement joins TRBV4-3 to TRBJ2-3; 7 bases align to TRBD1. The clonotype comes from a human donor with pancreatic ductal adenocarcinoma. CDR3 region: CASSQDPSHYRGKIADTQYF. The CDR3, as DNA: TGCGCCAGCAGCCAAGATCCTTCCCACTACAGGGGAAAGATCGCAGATACGCAGTATTTT.